The sample holds a few counts of the clone carrying this TCR beta chain. These data originate in a study of blood T cell repertoires in COVID-19. CDR3 size: 14 residues. V was pared by 1 base and J by 6 bases, with 13 bases between. Germline CDR1 is GTSNPN and CDR2 is SVGIG (reference sequence). Sequenced by immunoSEQ multiplex PCR; TCRdb stores in-frame clones only, minus some. The table records some 200,000 clones, more than 70% of them present only once. The chain links TRBV30 to TRBJ1-5; maybe TRBD1 (6 bases). This TCR was sampled from a woman aged 40 to 50 with acute COVID-19. Sequencing was carried out using PBMCs or T cells enriched from blood (not recorded which). The CDR3 DNA follows: TGTGCCTGGAGTGACGGGACATTAGCTCAGCCCCAGCATTTT. Translation gives CAWSDGTLAQPQHF. The complete variable domain, with remaining parts taken from reference TRBV30 and TRBJ1-5, reads SQTIHQWPATLVQPVGSPLSLECTVEGTSNPNLYWYRQAAGRGLQLLFYSVGIGQISSEVPQNLSASRPQDRQFILSSKKLLLSDSGFYLCAWSDGTLAQPQHFGDGTRLSIL.